The rows below give T cell receptor beta chains drawn from one sample of a study of blood T cell repertoires in COVID-19. Sequenced by immunoSEQ multiplex PCR; TCRdb stores in-frame clones only, minus some. Of around 40,000 clones in the sample, more than 85% were seen once. Sequencing used peripheral blood. The receptors derive from a woman older than 75 with acute or convalescent COVID-19. Both conserved end residues are part of each CDR3. A D gene is named only where the DNA matches it firmly. Clone size, where shown, is once, few, many, or a class for clones that have expanded.

TRBJ2-5	NA	NA	TRBV15	13	TGTGCCACCAGCAGAGAGTTCCGGGAGACCCAGTACTTC	CATSREFRETQYF
TRBJ1-5	few	NA	TRBV30	13	TGTGCCTGGAGTGGACAGGAGGATCAGCCCCAGCATTTT	CAWSGQEDQPQHF
TRBJ1-4	NA	TRBD1	TRBV2	15	TGTGCCAGCAGTGGAGACAGGGGGAGCGGTGAAAAACTGTTTTTT	CASSGDRGSGEKLFF
TRBJ2-7	NA	NA	TRBV18	15	TGTGCCAGCTCACCATCACGAACGGGTACCTACGAGCAGTACTTC	CASSPSRTGTYEQYF
TRBJ1-4	NA	NA	TRBV2	13	TGTGCCAGCAGTGGCAGGGTTGTTGAAAAACTGTTTTTT	CASSGRVVEKLFF
TRBJ1-2	NA	TRBD1	TRBV10-3	14	TGTGCCTCCGCCCCGGGACAGGGAGACTATGGCTACACCTTC	CASAPGQGDYGYTF
TRBJ1-1	NA	NA	TRBV7-8	16	TGTGCCAGCAGCTTAAGGGGACAAGGAGTAAGCACTGAAGCTTTCTTT	CASSLRGQGVSTEAFF
TRBJ1-4	few	NA	TRBV9	15	TGTGCCAGCAGCTCAGGGACTGATGATAATGAAAAACTGTTTTTT	CASSSGTDDNEKLFF
TRBJ2-7	NA	NA	TRBV6-2/TRBV6-3	13	TGTGCCAGCAGTCGGGGGAGGTCCTACGAGCAGTACTTC	CASSRGRSYEQYF
TRBJ2-7	NA	TRBD2	TRBV27	21	TGTGCCAGCAGTTTAAAATTCCTAGCGGGGGGAAGCGGGAGGTATCTCTACGAGCAGTACTTC	CASSLKFLAGGSGRYLYEQYF
TRBJ1-1	NA	NA	TRBV11-2	14	TGTGCCAGCAGCTTAGAACGGGGGGGTACGGAAGCTTTCTTT	CASSLERGGTEAFF
TRBJ1-4	NA	NA	TRBV11-2	16	TGTGCCAGCAGCACGGGTCTCTACCCGACTAATGAAAAACTGTTTTTT	CASSTGLYPTNEKLFF
TRBJ1-5	NA	TRBD1	TRBV6-1	16	TGTGCCAGCAGTGACCGGGACAGGGCCTTTGAGGGGCCCCAGCATTTT	CASSDRDRAFEGPQHF